These 32 T cell receptor beta chains came from one sample sequenced in a study of shared clonotypes between healthy human individuals. Assay: immunoSEQ multiplex PCR; the TCRdb copy retains only in-frame clones and omits some. The table records roughly 1,800,000 clones, about 95% of them present only once. Only CD45RO-negative cells positively selected for CCR7 counted as naive CD8 cells, so terminally differentiated effector memory CD45RA+ cells were excluded. Sequencing was done on a sample of naive CD8+ T cells sorted from blood. The origin of the receptors is a man aged 18 to 29 in good health.

The CDR3 here is CASSFTGGNYGYTF. CDR3 nucleotides: TGTGCCAGCAGTTTCACGGGAGGGAACTATGGCTACACCTTC. The chain links TRBV28 to TRBJ1-2; D is ambiguous. Germline CDR1 MDHEN, CDR2 SYDVKM. Trimming stripped 3 bases from V and 2 bases from J, with 10 bases between. This CDR3 has 14 residues.

The chain links TRBV4-1 to TRBJ2-1, with 9 bases matching TRBD1. The junction had 4 bases not matched to a gene; V was cut back by 1 base and J by 3 bases. Germline CDR1 reads MGHRA; CDR2 reads YSYEKL. The CDR3 is made up of 16 amino acids. CDR3 in DNA: TGCGCCAGCAGCCAAGGGGACAGGGTGGTCTACAATGAGCAGTTCTTC. Its protein is CASSQGDRVVYNEQFF.

This clone was picked up one time. The chain recombines TRBV7-9 with TRBJ1-4; D is unclear. This CDR3 is 13 amino acids long. Trimming left V 5 bases short and J 8 bases short, with 12 bases between. In germline, CDR1 is SEHNR, CDR2 FQNEAQ (reference sequence). CDR3 amino acids: CASSKSLGEKLFF. CDR3 DNA: TGTGCCAGCAGCAAGTCCCTTGGCGAAAAACTGTTTTTT.

This clone was seen a single time. V usage is TRBV19 and J usage is TRBJ1-5, with D uncertain. The CDR3 totals 17 residues. Looked up from germline, CDR1 is LNHDA and CDR2 is SQIVND (reference sequence). V lost 5 bases and J lost 0, with 17 bases in between. The CDR3, as DNA: TGTGCCAGTAGTCCGTGGACGGACGTCTATAGCAATCAGCCCCAGCATTTT. Translation: CASSPWTDVYSNQPQHF.

The chain carries TRBV19 and TRBJ2-7; D remains unclear. This CDR3 is 13 amino acids long. With 6 bases removed from V and 0 bases from J, the gap between germline ends came to 9 bases. Germline V lookup: CDR1 LNHDA, CDR2 SQIVND (reference sequence). The DNA for the CDR3 is TGTGCCAGTAGATCGGTTAGCTCCTACGAGCAGTACTTC. Amino acid sequence: CASRSVSSYEQYF.

V gene TRBV30 combines with J gene TRBJ1-1, with D possibly TRBD1 on 5 matching bases. The germline gives CDR1 GTSNPN, CDR2 SVGIG (reference sequence). The CDR3 is 14 amino acids. V was pared by 0 bases and J by 5 bases, with 13 bases between. CDR3 loop: CAWSVLKGLTEAFF. Here the CDR3 DNA reads TGTGCCTGGAGTGTACTGAAGGGGTTGACTGAAGCTTTCTTT.

Comments on this clone: In the same sample, other DNA sequences code for this CDR3. This chain joins TRBV4-1 and TRBJ2-5, with D possibly called TRBD1 or TRBD2 (5 bases each). Germline assignment: CDR1 MGHRA and CDR2 YSYEKL. The CDR3 length is 16 residues. Deletions cut 0 bases from V and 2 bases from J, with 13 bases between. The CDR3 bases are TGCGCCAGCAGCCAAGAGTCCGGGACGCTACAAGAGACCCAGTACTTC. This sequence encodes CASSQESGTLQETQYF.

The V gene is TRBV29-1, the J gene TRBJ2-1, with 11 nucleotides matching TRBD1. CDR1 and CDR2 from the germline V gene are SQVTM and ANQGSEA. CDR3 length: 21 amino acids. With 5 bases clipped from V and 0 bases from J, the junction kept 21 bases outside the gene matches. CDR3 sequence (DNA): TGCAGCGTTCATCCTTCGGAACCGGGACAGGGGGATTCAACCTCCTACAATGAGCAGTTCTTC. This encodes CSVHPSEPGQGDSTSYNEQFF.

This chain connects TRBV19 to TRBJ1-1, with D uncertain. Trimming cost V 1 base and J 6 bases, with 21 bases left between them. CDR1 is LNHDA and CDR2 is SQIVND in the germline V gene (reference sequence). This CDR3 region has 17 residues. The CDR3 DNA reads as TGTGCCAGTAGTATAGCACGGGCTCCCATCGATTTAGCTGAAGCTTTCTTT. This encodes CASSIARAPIDLAEAFF.

V gene TRBV5-4 combines with J gene TRBJ2-7; TRBD2 is a possible D gene (6 bases). Trimming removed 2 bases from V and 3 bases from J, with 15 bases in between. The CDR3 covers 15 residues. Germline CDR1 is SGHNT and CDR2 is YYREEE (reference sequence). CDR3 bases: TGTGCCAGCAGCTTAGCCGGGACTGTGGGCTACGAGCAGTACTTC. Amino acid sequence: CASSLAGTVGYEQYF.

V usage is TRBV6-6 and J usage is TRBJ2-7, with D perhaps matching TRBD2 (6 bases). The V end lost 2 bases, the J end lost 6 bases, and 14 bases lay between the germline ends. From germline, CDR1 is MNHNY and CDR2 SVGAGI (reference sequence). This CDR3 spans 14 amino acids. The CDR3 protein is CASSYGTPPLEQYF. The CDR3 nucleotides are TGTGCCAGCAGTTACGGGACTCCTCCGCTCGAGCAGTACTTC.

The chain links TRBV5-6 to TRBJ1-5, with D possibly being TRBD1 (5 bases). Germline CDR1 SGHDT, CDR2 YYEEEE. This CDR3 comprises 14 residues. V lost 5 bases to trimming and J lost 4 bases, with 13 bases between them. CDR3 residues: CASSPGPLNQPQHF. The CDR3 coding sequence is TGTGCCAGCAGTCCGGGACCTCTTAATCAGCCCCAGCATTTT.

The rearrangement joins TRBV5-1 to TRBJ2-7, with TRBD2 as a possible D gene (5 bases). The CDR3 loop spans 13 amino acids. V was trimmed by 5 bases and J by 5 bases, leaving 14 bases between them. Germline V CDR1 and CDR2: SGHRS, YFSETQ. CDR3 protein: CASRGGFPNEQYF. The CDR3 coding sequence is TGCGCCAGCAGAGGCGGGTTCCCCAACGAGCAGTACTTC.

The rearrangement links TRBV9 to TRBJ1-2, with 7 bases identical to TRBD1. CDR3 length: 17 amino acids. The germline CDR1 and CDR2 sequences are SGDLS and YYNGEE. Germline trimming cut 0 bases from V and 0 bases from J; bases unmatched to any gene: 8. For the CDR3, the DNA is TGTGCCAGCAGCGTAGCTTCAGGACAGGTCGCTAACTATGGCTACACCTTC. Translated, it gives CASSVASGQVANYGYTF.

This clone occurred once. A single base separates this from a much larger clone, so it may be a read error. Distinct nucleotide sequences in the sample also encode this CDR3. The chain combines TRBV2 with TRBJ2-7; D ambiguous. V was trimmed by 6 bases and J by 3 bases, leaving 9 bases between them. The CDR3 runs to 12 residues. Germline V CDR1 and CDR2: SNHLY, FYNNEI. As DNA, the CDR3 is TGTGCCAGCAGCCCCGGTGGCTACGAGCAGTACTTC. It specifies CASSPGGYEQYF.

V usage is TRBV4-3 and J usage is TRBJ2-2; D ambiguous. This CDR3 region has 16 residues. Germline V gene lookup returns CDR1 LGHNA and CDR2 YSLEER. Trimming took 0 bases from V and 4 from J, leaving 12 bases between them. The CDR3 nucleotides are TGCGCCAGCAGCCAAGATTCGGGTGGGCCCACCGGGGAGCTGTTTTTT. This codes for CASSQDSGGPTGELFF.

A remark on this clone: The same CDR3 also results from other DNA sequences found in this sample. The V call is TRBV27, the J call TRBJ1-2; 10 positions agree with TRBD1. The CDR3 is made up of 14 amino acids. From germline, CDR1 is MNHEY and CDR2 SMNVEV (reference sequence). The trim removed 4 bases at V and 4 bases at J, leaving 3 bases unmatched. CDR3 residues: CASSSWTGGYGYTF. CDR3 nucleotide sequence: TGTGCCAGCAGTTCGTGGACAGGGGGCTATGGCTACACCTTC.

The chain has TRBV6-5 and TRBJ1-1; possibly TRBD1 for D (6 bases). Trimming took 0 bases from V and 11 from J, leaving 16 bases between them. The CDR3 is made up of 14 amino acids. CDR1 and CDR2 (germline): MNHEY, SVGAGI. CDR3 in amino acids: CASSYSEGEQAAFF. The CDR3 nucleotides are TGTGCCAGCAGTTACTCAGAGGGGGAGCAGGCGGCTTTCTTT.

The chain recombines TRBV19 with TRBJ2-5, with D tentatively TRBD1 or TRBD2 (5 bases each). Germline V lookup: CDR1 LNHDA, CDR2 SQIVND (reference sequence). This CDR3 comprises 15 residues. V was pared by 5 bases and J by 5 bases, with 18 bases between. CDR3 residues: CASSFDVEGRETQYF. Here the CDR3 DNA reads TGTGCCAGTAGTTTTGACGTAGAGGGGCGCGAGACCCAGTACTTC.

The rearrangement joins TRBV7-9 to TRBJ2-3, with D hard to call. The length of the CDR3 is 13 residues. Deletions cut 4 bases from V and 0 bases from J, with 5 bases between. Germline lookup yields CDR1 SEHNR and CDR2 FQNEAQ (reference sequence). CDR3 coding DNA: TGTGCCAGCAGCTCCTTAAGCACAGATACGCAGTATTTT. This codes for CASSSLSTDTQYF.

This clone was seen only once. The J gene is TRBJ2-1, the V gene TRBV27; no definite D call. Per germline, CDR1 MNHEY and CDR2 SMNVEV (reference sequence). V was clipped by 2 bases and J by 4 bases, with 9 bases between them. This CDR3 region has 14 residues. The CDR3 coding sequence is TGTGCCAGCAGTTTAGGGTCCCTGTACAATGAGCAGTTCTTC. Translation gives CASSLGSLYNEQFF.

V and J are TRBV9 and TRBJ2-2; D not resolved. V lost 2 bases to trimming and J lost 7 bases, with 18 bases between them. Germline CDR1 and CDR2: SGDLS and YYNGEE. The CDR3 runs 16 residues. The CDR3 nucleotides read TGTGCCAGCAGCGTCAGACCGATAGAAGTCGACGGGGAGCTGTTTTTT. The encoded protein is CASSVRPIEVDGELFF.

This chain connects TRBV29-1 to TRBJ2-1; 8 bases are shared with TRBD1. The CDR3 is 13 residues long. Germline CDR1 is SQVTM and CDR2 is ANQGSEA. V shed 4 bases, J shed 2 bases, and the junction held 1 base outside the gene matches. CDR3 in DNA: TGCAGCGTTGCAGGGGGCGCCTACAATGAGCAGTTCTTC. This gives the protein CSVAGGAYNEQFF.

The genes are TRBV6-6 and TRBJ2-2; TRBD2 matches 9 bases. The germline gives CDR1 MNHNY, CDR2 SVGAGI (reference sequence). The CDR3 runs 16 residues. With 0 bases clipped from V and 6 bases from J, the junction kept 5 bases outside the gene matches. CDR3 DNA sequence: TGTGCCAGCAGTTACTCAGTAGCGGGAGTACCCGGGGAGCTGTTTTTT. It is translated as CASSYSVAGVPGELFF.

The CDR3 nucleotides are TGTGCCAGCGGCACTTGGGGGAGCGAAAAACTGTTTTTT. It is translated as CASGTWGSEKLFF. The V gene is TRBV27, the J gene TRBJ1-4; perhaps TRBD1 as D (5 bases). V was clipped by 8 bases and J by 8 bases, with 15 bases between them. In germline, CDR1 is MNHEY, CDR2 SMNVEV (reference sequence). This CDR3 is 13 amino acids long. The variable domain in full, completed from reference TRBV27 and TRBJ1-4, reads EAQVTQNPRYLITVTGKKLTVTCSQNMNHEYMSWYRQDPGLGLRQIYYSMNVEVTDKGDVPEGYKVSRKEKRNFPLILESPSPNQTSLYFCASGTWGSEKLFFGSGTQLSVL.

The CDR3: CASSPRLQWTQYF. CDR3 nucleotides: TGTGCCAGCAGCCCCCGTCTTCAGTGGACCCAGTACTTC. The chain recombines TRBV6-5 with TRBJ2-5; D gene uncertain. CDR1 MNHEY and CDR2 SVGAGI come from the germline V gene. The CDR3 consists of 13 residues. V was pared by 6 bases and J by 7 bases, with 15 bases between.

The chain combines TRBV6-1 with TRBJ1-3; D uncertain. The CDR3 is 13 residues long. Germline values: CDR1 MNHNS, CDR2 SASEGT. V lost 4 bases and J lost 3, with 7 bases in between. CDR3 DNA: TGTGCCAGCAGTGCCACGGTTGGAAACACCATATATTTT. Amino acid sequence: CASSATVGNTIYF.

V is TRBV25-1 and J is TRBJ2-5, with no clear D. The germline V and J ends were trimmed by 4 bases and 5 bases, with 5 bases remaining between them. From germline, CDR1 is MGHDK and CDR2 SYGVNS. There are 11 residues in the CDR3. The CDR3 loop reads CASSGRETQYF. CDR3 bases: TGTGCCAGCAGTGGAAGGGAGACCCAGTACTTC.

This chain connects TRBV27 to TRBJ1-1; TRBD1 matches 8 bases. CDR3 length: 13 amino acids. V was pared by 3 bases and J by 8 bases, with 5 bases of the junction left unmatched. Germline V gives CDR1 MNHEY, CDR2 SMNVEV (reference sequence). CDR3 bases: TGTGCCAGCAGTTTTGGGGACAGGCAAGAAGCTTTCTTT. It specifies CASSFGDRQEAFF.

The rearrangement joins TRBV9 to TRBJ2-2; D may be TRBD1 (5 bases). Looked up from germline, CDR1 is SGDLS and CDR2 is YYNGEE. Trimming removed 3 bases from V and 5 bases from J, with 11 bases in between. This CDR3 region has 14 residues. In DNA form, the CDR3 reads TGTGCCAGCAGCGCCCCCCAGGGAACCGGGGAGCTGTTTTTT. It translates to CASSAPQGTGELFF.

The sample holds one count of this clone. V gene TRBV4-3 combines with J gene TRBJ2-1; weak D call: TRBD2 (6 bases). There are 16 residues in the CDR3. Trimming took 2 bases from V and 5 from J, leaving 16 bases between them. CDR1 and CDR2 (germline): LGHNA, YSLEER. The chain's CDR3 is CASSQKWGESNNEQFF. CDR3 nucleotide sequence: TGCGCCAGCAGCCAAAAATGGGGGGAATCCAACAATGAGCAGTTCTTC.

This chain connects TRBV7-9 to TRBJ1-4; D might be TRBD1 (5 bases). V was shortened by 1 base and J by 0 bases, with 9 bases between the two germline ends. Germline V gene data show CDR1 as SEHNR and CDR2 as FQNEAQ (reference sequence). There are 16 residues in the CDR3. The CDR3 spells CASSLVTGATNEKLFF. CDR3 DNA sequence: TGTGCCAGCAGCTTAGTTACAGGAGCAACTAATGAAAAACTGTTTTTT. Looking up the rest from reference TRBV7-9 and TRBJ1-4 gives the full variable domain: DTGVSQNPRHKITKRGQNVTFRCDPISEHNRLYWYRQTLGQGPEFLTYFQNEAQLEKSRLLSDRFSAERPKGSFSTLEIQRTEQGDSAMYLCASSLVTGATNEKLFFGSGTQLSVL.